These 9 T cell receptor beta chains originate from one sample sequenced in a study of early T cells in non-severe SARS-CoV-2 infection. Via MiXCR, TCRdb re-called the 5' RACE reads, giving one row per CDR3 protein. The sample includes tens of thousands of distinct CDR3 sequences, roughly 5.1% of them seen just once. The material sequenced was whole blood. These receptor sequences come from an adult who was a healthcare worker with PCR-confirmed SARS-CoV-2 infection or an uninfected control (not recorded which).

This clonotype was picked up a small number of times. Germline is not matched at one junction end, which may reflect a read error. This chain joins TRBV28 and TRBJ2-4; 7 nucleotides match TRBD1. Germline values: CDR1 MDHEN, CDR2 SYDVKM. This CDR3 contains 11 residues. DNA of the CDR3: TGTGCCAGCAGTGGTACCGGGACAGCCATTTTC. Protein: CASSGTGTAIF.

This clonotype was seen many times. This chain uses TRBV20-1 with TRBJ2-7, with 12 positions matching TRBD2. CDR1 is DFQATT and CDR2 is SNEGSKA in the germline V gene (reference sequence). The V segment lost 5 bases and the J segment 1 base; nucleotides outside the gene matches: 6. CDR3 length equals 15 residues. CDR3 protein: CSASGLAGMSYEQYF. CDR3 bases: TGCAGTGCTTCCGGACTAGCGGGGATGTCCTACGAGCAGTACTTC.

The V and J genes are TRBV7-3 and TRBJ2-1; either TRBD1 or TRBD2 may fit D (5 bases each). CDR1 is SGHTA, CDR2 FQGTGA, per germline. The length of the CDR3 is 15 residues. V shed 2 bases and J shed 4 bases, with 12 bases lying between them. CDR3 sequence reads: CASSLRGGPYNEQFF. The CDR3 region has the DNA TGTGCCAGCAGCTTACGGGGCGGACCTTACAATGAGCAGTTCTTC. Full variable domain (rest looked up from reference TRBV7-3 and TRBJ2-1): GAGVSQTPSNKVTEKGKYVELRCDPISGHTALYWYRQSLGQGPEFLIYFQGTGAADDSGLPNDRFFAVRPEGSVSTLKIQRTERGDSAVYLCASSLRGGPYNEQFFGPGTRLTVL.

This sequence joins TRBV12-3 or TRBV12-4 and TRBJ2-5; D is uncertain. This CDR3 contains 14 residues. Trimming stripped 4 bases from V and 2 bases from J, with 11 bases between. This CDR3 is CASSSPPRQETQYF. The CDR3 bases are TGTGCCAGCAGTTCCCCGCCGCGACAAGAGACCCAGTACTTC.

The sample holds many counts of this clonotype. CDR3 sequence: CATSDSWVGANVLTF. Written as DNA, the CDR3 is TGTGCCACCAGTGATTCTTGGGTAGGGGCCAACGTCCTGACTTTC. This rearrangement joins TRBV24-1 to TRBJ2-6; D is undetermined. This CDR3 region has 15 residues. The V end was cut by 2 bases, the J end by 4 bases, with 8 bases between. Germline loops: CDR1 KGHDR, CDR2 SFDVKD.

This clonotype was picked up many times. The chain recombines TRBV20-1 with TRBJ2-7; TRBD2 matches 7 bases. V lost 0 bases, J lost 0 bases, and 5 bases stayed unmatched. CDR3 length: 15 residues. Germline V gives CDR1 DFQATT, CDR2 SNEGSKA (reference sequence). CDR3 DNA sequence: TGCAGTGCTAGAGATCTAGCGGTTGGCTCCTACGAGCAGTACTTC. This translates into CSARDLAVGSYEQYF.

This chain links TRBV5-1 with TRBJ2-1; D may be TRBD2 (6 bases). This CDR3 contains 15 residues. V was shortened by 0 bases and J by 7 bases, with 14 bases between the two germline ends. Per germline, CDR1 SGHRS and CDR2 YFSETQ. This chain's CDR3 is CASSLALRGDNEQFF. Written as DNA, the CDR3 is TGCGCCAGCAGCTTGGCCCTGCGGGGTGATAATGAGCAGTTCTTC.

This clonotype was found many times. The chain couples TRBV24-1 to TRBJ1-5; D is ambiguous. Trimming cost V 7 bases and J 1 base, with 10 bases left between them. CDR1 is KGHDR, CDR2 SFDVKD, per germline. CDR3 length: 14 residues. The CDR3 DNA sequence: TGTGCCACCAGACCGAGAGAGAGCAATCAGCCCCAGCATTTT. Translation gives CATRPRESNQPQHF.

This sequence joins TRBV5-4 and TRBJ2-7; 8 nucleotides match TRBD1. The CDR3 covers 16 residues. V shed 4 bases, J shed 0 bases, and the junction held 9 bases outside the gene matches. Germline CDR1 reads SGHNT; CDR2 reads YYREEE (reference sequence). CDR3 nucleotide sequence: TGTGCCAGCAGCGGGCCGGGACAGGTTTTCTCCTACGAGCAGTACTTC. This codes for CASSGPGQVFSYEQYF.